These 13 T cell receptor beta chains were sequenced from one sample in a study of molecular identifiers for immune sequencing clone quantification. TCRdb passed the PCR reads through MiXCR, listing each CDR3 protein once. The sample lists about 510,000 distinct CDR3 sequences, roughly 26% occurring once. The sample was naive CD8+ T cells from blood, with Jurkat cell RNA spiked in. As to subset: FACS-sorted CD8+CD4-CCR7+CD45RA+ naive T cells. The receptors originated from a human donor in good health. Some libraries in this study had Jurkat cell RNA spiked in.

This clonotype occurred a few times. The chain recombines TRBV4-2 with TRBJ2-3; 9 positions agree with TRBD2. Germline V CDR1 and CDR2: LGHNA, YNFKEQ. CDR3 size: 16 residues. Trimming removed 4 bases from V and 3 bases from J; junction bases left unmatched: 8. CDR3 residues: CASSRLADSNTDTQYF. For the CDR3, the DNA is TGTGCCAGCAGCCGACTAGCGGATTCAAATACAGATACGCAGTATTTT.

With respect to this clonotype: The junction departs from germline at one end; a sequencing error may be responsible. The chain carries TRBV9 and TRBJ2-1; TRBD2 agrees at 11 bases. CDR1 is SGDLS, CDR2 YYNGEE, per germline. This CDR3 has 19 residues. The CDR3, as DNA: TGTGCCCGCAGCGTAGTAGGGCTAGCGGGGGGCCCCGCCCATGGCGGGCCGTTCTTC. This sequence encodes CARSVVGLAGGPAHGGPFF.

This clonotype has a count of ten or more. The chain carries TRBV24-1 and TRBJ2-3, with D hard to call. This CDR3 contains 13 residues. Looked up from germline, CDR1 is KGHDR and CDR2 is SFDVKD. Trimming shortened V by 1 base and J by 1 base, and 2 bases separated the two germline ends. The CDR3 loop reads CATSDFGTDTQYF. CDR3 DNA: TGTGCCACCAGTGATTTCGGCACAGATACGCAGTATTTT.

Comment on this clonotype: A single base separates this from a much larger clone, so it may be a read error. The chain couples TRBV4-1 to TRBJ2-7; TRBD1 agrees at 8 bases. The germline V gene encodes CDR1 MGHRA and CDR2 YSYEKL. The CDR3 has 14 amino acids. The CDR3 loop reads CASSPDRGGQGLNF. The CDR3, as DNA: TGCGCCAGCAGCCCAGATCGGGGTGGACAGGGTCTGAACTTC.

A few counts support this clonotype. Compared with germline, one end of the junction differs, possibly owing to a read error. V gene TRBV5-3 combines with J gene TRBJ2-7; D gene ambiguous. TRBV5-3 is an ORF for which the function is uncertain. CDR3 length: 13 residues. CDR3 residues: CASSLYISYEQYF. The DNA for the CDR3 is TGTGCCAGCAGCTTGTACATTTCCTACGAGCAGTACTTC.

The V gene is TRBV12-3 or TRBV12-4, the J gene TRBJ2-1; 9 bases are a match to TRBD2. Trimming at V came to 5 bases and at J to 3 bases, leaving 8 bases not matched to a gene. The CDR3 extends over 16 amino acids. DNA for the CDR3: TGTGCCAGCAGTCCCGGACTAGCGATCGACTACAATGAGCAGTTCTTC. Encoded protein: CASSPGLAIDYNEQFF.

The chain links TRBV7-9 to TRBJ2-7, with D uncertain. This CDR3 comprises 15 residues. V lost 5 bases to trimming and J lost 6 bases, with 20 bases between them. Germline V lookup: CDR1 SEHNR, CDR2 FQNEAQ (reference sequence). The CDR3 DNA is TGTGCCAGCAGCCCCCCGACGTCGTCTTACCCCGAGCAGTACTTC. The encoded protein is CASSPPTSSYPEQYF.

This clonotype was observed at least ten times. This sequence joins TRBV6-5 and TRBJ2-3; 8 nucleotides match TRBD2. Trimming at V came to 2 bases and at J to 7 bases, leaving 8 bases not matched to a gene. The CDR3 extends over 15 amino acids. Germline V CDR1 and CDR2: MNHEY, SVGAGI. The CDR3 DNA reads TGTGCCAGCAGTTACGCGGGAGGCCCTACGAATACGCAGTATTTT. It yields the protein CASSYAGGPTNTQYF.

This clonotype was observed a few times. V and J are TRBV2 and TRBJ1-2, with D possibly TRBD1 on 5 matching bases. Germline V gives CDR1 SNHLY, CDR2 FYNNEI. The CDR3 has 15 residues. The V gene lost 3 bases and the J gene lost 4 bases, with 15 bases spanning the gap. DNA of the CDR3: TGTGCCAGCAGTGAGAGGGCCAGGGCCTTCTATGGCTACACCTTC. Amino acids: CASSERARAFYGYTF.

This clonotype was recorded a few times. The V call is TRBV2, the J call TRBJ1-6, with D unclear. V lost 9 bases to trimming and J lost 6 bases, with 18 bases between them. Germline assignment: CDR1 SNHLY and CDR2 FYNNEI. The CDR3 is 15 residues long. CDR3 nucleotide sequence: TGTGCCAGTGACTCTGATGCGTCATCTAATTCACCCCTCCACTTT. Translating gives CASDSDASSNSPLHF.

This clonotype was seen repeatedly, ten times or more. The chain couples TRBV7-9 to TRBJ1-1, with D maybe TRBD1 (5 bases). Germline V CDR1 and CDR2: SEHNR, FQNEAQ (reference sequence). The CDR3 spans 13 residues. Deletions cut 5 bases from V and 5 bases from J, with 12 bases between. DNA of the CDR3: TGTGCCAGCAGCCCGCCAGGGTTTACTGAAGCTTTCTTT. Protein: CASSPPGFTEAFF.

In the case of this clonotype: This clone may be a read error of a much larger clone one base away. V is TRBV13 and J is TRBJ2-7, with 12 bases matching TRBD1. The CDR3 spans 16 residues. Germline lookup yields CDR1 PRHDT and CDR2 FYEKMQ (reference sequence). CDR3 DNA sequence: TGTGCCAGCAGCCTAGGACCGGGACAGGGGGCCGACGAGCGGTACTTC. It translates to CASSLGPGQGADERYF.

This clonotype was recorded a few times. The rearrangement joins TRBV28 to TRBJ2-7; TRBD1 agrees at 8 bases. Germline loops: CDR1 MDHEN, CDR2 SYDVKM. This CDR3 spans 16 amino acids. The V and J ends lost 6 bases and 1 base, in that order; junction bases with no gene match: 11. The CDR3 loop reads CASRPKPGGLSYEQYF. In DNA, the CDR3 is TGTGCCAGCAGACCCAAGCCAGGGGGCCTATCCTACGAGCAGTACTTC.